This paragraph covers one T cell receptor beta chain sequence. Its antigen is currently unknown. CDR1 and CDR2 from the germline V gene are SGHNT and YYREEE (reference sequence). Trimming took 0 bases from V and 8 from J, leaving 8 bases between them. This CDR3 spans 13 amino acids. The data were taken from a study of T cell responses to AZD1222 COVID-19 vaccine. Study-level points and caveats: At baseline, just six AZD1222 recipients tested seropositive.

The protocol was immunoSEQ multiplex PCR, while the TCRdb copy is restricted to in-frame clones and leaves out a portion. The sample lists 150,000 to 200,000 clones, almost 95% occurring once. This receptor was obtained from an adult in good health. Source: peripheral blood, taken on day 0 of AZD1222 vaccination. The chain is built from TRBV5-4 and TRBJ1-4; TRBD1 is a possible D gene (6 bases). The CDR3 coding sequence is TGTGCCAGCAGCTTGGGGCAGGGGGAAAAACTGTTTTTT. Translated: CASSLGQGEKLFF.